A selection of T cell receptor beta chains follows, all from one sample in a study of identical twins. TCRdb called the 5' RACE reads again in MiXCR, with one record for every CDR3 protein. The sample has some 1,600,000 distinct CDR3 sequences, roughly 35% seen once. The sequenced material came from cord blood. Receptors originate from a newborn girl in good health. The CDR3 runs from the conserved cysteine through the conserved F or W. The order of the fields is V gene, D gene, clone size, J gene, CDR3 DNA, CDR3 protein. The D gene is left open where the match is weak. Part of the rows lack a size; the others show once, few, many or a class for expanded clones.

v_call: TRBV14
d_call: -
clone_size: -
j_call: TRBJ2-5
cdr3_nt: TGTGCCAGCAGCCAAGTCCAGGGGTGGTTAGTCTCCGGGAATGAGCAGTACTTC
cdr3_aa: CASSQVQGWLVSGNEQYF

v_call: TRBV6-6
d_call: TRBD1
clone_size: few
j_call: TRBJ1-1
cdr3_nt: TGTGCCAGCAACGAACCAGGGGGCCTCCGTGAAGCTTTCTTT
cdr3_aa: CASNEPGGLREAFF

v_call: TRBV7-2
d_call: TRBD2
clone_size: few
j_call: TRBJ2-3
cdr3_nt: TGTGCCAGCAGCTTAGCGCCGACTAGCAGCACAGATACGCAGTATTTT
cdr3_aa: CASSLAPTSSTDTQYF

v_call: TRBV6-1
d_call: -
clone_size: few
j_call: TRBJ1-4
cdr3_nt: TGTGCCAGCAGTGGGACAGACAAGAATGAAAAACTGTTTTTT
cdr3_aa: CASSGTDKNEKLFF

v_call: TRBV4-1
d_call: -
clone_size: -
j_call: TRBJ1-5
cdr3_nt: TGCGCCAGCAGCCAAGATCGCCTTTATAGCAATCAGCCCCAGCATTTT
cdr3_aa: CASSQDRLYSNQPQHF

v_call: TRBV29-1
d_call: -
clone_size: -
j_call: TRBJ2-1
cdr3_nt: TGCAGCGTTGGGAGGAGGGACCATGAGCAGTTCTTC
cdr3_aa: CSVGRRDHEQFF

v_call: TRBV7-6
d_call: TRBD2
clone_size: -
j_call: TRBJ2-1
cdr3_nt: TGTGCCAGCAGCTTATCCCTAGCGGGAGAGGGTGAGCAGTTCTTC
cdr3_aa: CASSLSLAGEGEQFF

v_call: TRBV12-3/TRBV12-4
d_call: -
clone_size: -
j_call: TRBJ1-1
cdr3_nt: TGTGCCAGCAGTCCCCCCTTAGGGTTTCAACCCGGGCAGGACACTGAAGCTTTCTTT
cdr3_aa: CASSPPLGFQPGQDTEAFF

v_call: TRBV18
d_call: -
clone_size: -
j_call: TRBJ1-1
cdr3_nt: TGTGCCAGCTCACCGACAGGTTCCCGGATGACTGAAGCTTTCTTT
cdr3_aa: CASSPTGSRMTEAFF

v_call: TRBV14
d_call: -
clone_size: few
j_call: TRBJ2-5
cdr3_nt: TGTGCCAGCAGCCAACCGGGAACTCTACAAGAGACCCAGTACTTC
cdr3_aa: CASSQPGTLQETQYF

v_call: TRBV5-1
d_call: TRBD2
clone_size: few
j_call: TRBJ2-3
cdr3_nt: TGCGCCAGCAGCTTGGTATTAGCGGGGGCATCAGATACGCAGTATTTT
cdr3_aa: CASSLVLAGASDTQYF

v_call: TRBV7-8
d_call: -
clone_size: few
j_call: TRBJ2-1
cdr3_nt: TGTGCCAGCAGCTTATTGGTCACCTACAATGAGCAGTTCTTC
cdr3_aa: CASSLLVTYNEQFF

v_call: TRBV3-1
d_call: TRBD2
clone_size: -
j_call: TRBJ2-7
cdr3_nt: TGTGCCAGCAGCCGTCGGACTAGGAACTACGAGCAGTACTTC
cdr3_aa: CASSRRTRNYEQYF

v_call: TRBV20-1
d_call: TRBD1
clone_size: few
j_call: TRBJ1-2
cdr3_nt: TGCAGTGCTTCGGCGGACAGGGGAGGGAACTATGGCTACACCTTC
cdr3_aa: CSASADRGGNYGYTF

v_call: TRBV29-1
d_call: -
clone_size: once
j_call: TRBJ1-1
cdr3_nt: TGCAGCGTTGGGGCCAGGGAGGCTTTCTTT
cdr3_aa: CSVGAREAFF

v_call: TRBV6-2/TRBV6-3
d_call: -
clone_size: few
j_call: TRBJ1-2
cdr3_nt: TGTGCCAGCAGACGTCAATCAGGAAGCTATGGCTACACCTTC
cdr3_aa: CASRRQSGSYGYTF

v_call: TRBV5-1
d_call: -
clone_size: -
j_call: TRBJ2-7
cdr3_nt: TGCGCCAGCAGCTTGGAGGGGGGGAACTCCTACAATGAGCAGTACTTC
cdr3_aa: CASSLEGGNSYNEQYF

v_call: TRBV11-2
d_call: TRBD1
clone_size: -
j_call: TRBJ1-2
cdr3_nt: TGTGCCAGCAGCTCGACAGGGGGCGCGTATGGCTACACCTTC
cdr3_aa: CASSSTGGAYGYTF

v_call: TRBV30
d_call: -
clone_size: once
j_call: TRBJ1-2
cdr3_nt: TGTGCCTGGAGTGTAGGCGGGGGATACAGCTATGGCTACACCTTC
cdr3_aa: CAWSVGGGYSYGYTF

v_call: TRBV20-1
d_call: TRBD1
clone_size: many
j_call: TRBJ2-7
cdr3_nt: TGCAGTGCTAGAGAACCAGGGGGCAGCTACGAGCAGTACTTC
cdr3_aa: CSAREPGGSYEQYF

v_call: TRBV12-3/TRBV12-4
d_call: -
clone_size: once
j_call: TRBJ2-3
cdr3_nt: TGTGCCAGCAGTTTTGAGCTGACAGCAGATGCGCAGTATTTT
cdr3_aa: CASSFELTADAQYF

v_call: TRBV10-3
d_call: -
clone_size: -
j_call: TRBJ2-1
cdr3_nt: TGTGCCACCTCCGGGTCGACCAATGAGCAGTTCTTC
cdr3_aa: CATSGSTNEQFF